This T cell receptor (beta chain) was found in a study of blood T cell repertoires in COVID-19. Per the germline V gene, CDR1 is KGHSH and CDR2 is LQKENI. V lost 2 bases, J lost 7 bases, and 15 bases lay in between. The length of the CDR3 is 15 residues. Using immunoSEQ multiplex PCR, the repertoire was profiled, and TCRdb retains in-frame clones only, with some absent. The table lists around 160,000 clones, 81% of them singletons. V is TRBV18 and J is TRBJ2-1; TRBD2 might be the D (7 bases). This TCR derives from a man between 60 and 75 years old with active or convalescent COVID-19. Sequenced: peripheral blood. CDR3 DNA sequence: TGTGCCAGCTCACCAAGCTACGGGGGGCGTAATGAGCAGTTCTTC. Residues: CASSPSYGGRNEQFF.